The 16 T cell receptor beta chains below were found in one sample sequenced in a study of cytomegalovirus exposure and HLA in healthy donors. Primers for the PCR totalled 60 Vbeta and 13 Jbeta. The protocol was immunoSEQ multiplex PCR, while the TCRdb copy is restricted to in-frame clones and leaves out a portion. The table lists about 160,000 clones, 70% to 85% of them singletons. Sample: PBMCs. The receptors were gathered from a male donor in good health and CMV-seronegative.

The CDR3 DNA follows: TGTGCCAGCAGTGAAGAAACGGGGGGGAACTACGAGCAGTACTTC. Translated, it gives CASSEETGGNYEQYF. The chain has TRBV6-1 and TRBJ2-7; 8 positions agree with TRBD2. Germline loops: CDR1 MNHNS, CDR2 SASEGT. The CDR3 has 15 residues. V shed 1 base, J shed 3 bases, and the junction held 5 bases outside the gene matches.

The chain carries TRBV4-2 and TRBJ2-2, with 8 bases aligning to TRBD1. Germline V lookup: CDR1 LGHNA, CDR2 YNFKEQ. This CDR3 spans 16 amino acids. V was pared by 1 base and J by 2 bases, with 3 bases of the junction left unmatched. CDR3 sequence: CASSQGTGRNTGELFF. CDR3 coding DNA: TGTGCCAGCAGCCAAGGGACAGGGAGAAACACCGGGGAGCTGTTTTTT.

The rearrangement links TRBV9 to TRBJ2-3; D not certain. Trimming stripped 4 bases from V and 6 bases from J, with 12 bases between. This CDR3 is built from 13 residues. Per germline, CDR1 SGDLS and CDR2 YYNGEE. The CDR3 here is CASSPITWDTQYF. The CDR3 DNA is TGTGCCAGCAGCCCTATAACCTGGGATACGCAGTATTTT.

The V and J genes are TRBV5-6 and TRBJ1-5, with 7 nucleotides matching TRBD1. There are 13 residues in the CDR3. The ends lost 4 bases at V and 7 bases at J; junction bases unmatched: 5. Per germline, CDR1 SGHDT and CDR2 YYEEEE. The CDR3 DNA reads as TGTGCCAGCAGCGGAGGGGGCGGGCAGCCCCAGCATTTT. As protein: CASSGGGGQPQHF.

The chain has TRBV6-6 and TRBJ2-3; TRBD2 aligns across 12 bases. V was clipped by 5 bases and J by 6 bases; unmatched bases: 9. The CDR3 is 16 amino acids. Germline lookup yields CDR1 MNHNY and CDR2 SVGAGI (reference sequence). As DNA, the CDR3 is TGTGCCAGCAGTAGGACTAGCGGGGCGGGCATGGATACGCAGTATTTT. Residues: CASSRTSGAGMDTQYF.

This clone was observed a few times. The rearrangement uses TRBV18 and TRBJ2-7, with unresolved D. CDR1 is KGHSH, CDR2 LQKENI, per germline. This CDR3 has 13 amino acids. The V and J ends lost 5 bases and 2 bases respectively, with 10 bases between them. The CDR3 loop is CASSWSSTYEQYF. The CDR3 DNA is TGTGCCAGCTCATGGAGCAGTACCTACGAGCAGTACTTC.

V and J are TRBV5-1 and TRBJ1-1; TRBD1 might be the D (5 bases). Trimming shortened V by 0 bases and J by 3 bases, and 18 bases separated the two germline ends. The germline V gene has CDR1 SGHRS and CDR2 YFSETQ. The CDR3 runs to 17 residues. CDR3 residues: CASSLAGVRRYDTEAFF. CDR3 in DNA: TGCGCCAGCAGCTTGGCGGGGGTAAGGAGATATGACACTGAAGCTTTCTTT.

J is TRBJ1-2 and V is TRBV30; D may be TRBD1 (6 bases). The CDR3 sequence is 13 residues long. CDR1 GTSNPN and CDR2 SVGIG come from the germline V gene (reference sequence). Trimming cost V 6 bases and J 6 bases, with 17 bases left between them. For the CDR3, the DNA is TGTGCCTGTACAGGGCCCTACCGCCATGGCTACACCTTC. It encodes CACTGPYRHGYTF.

This clone was found once. The chain uses TRBV9 and TRBJ2-1, with 15 bases fitting TRBD2. The germline gives CDR1 SGDLS, CDR2 YYNGEE. Trimming cost V 3 bases and J 2 bases; bases outside gene matches: 6. The CDR3 consists of 18 residues. The CDR3 loop is CASSGGLAGGTTYNEQFF. CDR3 DNA sequence: TGTGCCAGCAGCGGGGGACTAGCGGGGGGTACGACCTACAATGAGCAGTTCTTC.

The chain is built from TRBV6-1 and TRBJ2-7, with D tentatively TRBD2 (6 bases). The germline V gene has CDR1 MNHNS and CDR2 SASEGT. This CDR3 has 14 residues. V dropped 5 bases and J dropped 2 bases, with 13 bases sitting between them. The CDR3 reads CASSPGGRAYEQYF. As DNA, the CDR3 is TGTGCCAGCAGTCCCGGGGGACGAGCCTACGAGCAGTACTTC.

This sequence joins TRBV9 and TRBJ2-7; no reliable D call. The CDR3 extends over 14 amino acids. Trimming cost V 5 bases and J 0 bases, with 12 bases left between them. CDR1 and CDR2 from the germline V gene are SGDLS and YYNGEE. CDR3 in DNA: TGTGCCAGCAGTAGAACTCACTCCTCCTACGAGCAGTACTTC. Translation: CASSRTHSSYEQYF.

This clone was detected once. This rearrangement joins TRBV19 to TRBJ1-1; D gene uncertain. V lost 4 bases to trimming and J lost 1 base, with 4 bases between them. The germline V gene encodes CDR1 LNHDA and CDR2 SQIVND (reference sequence). The CDR3 extends over 12 amino acids. In DNA form, the CDR3 reads TGTGCCAGTAGTAGGAGGAACACTGAAGCTTTCTTT. This encodes CASSRRNTEAFF.

This clone was seen a few times. The chain uses TRBV5-1 and TRBJ2-2; D is undetermined. The CDR3 runs to 12 residues. Germline-derived CDR1 and CDR2 are SGHRS and YFSETQ. The ends were cut back, 2 bases at V and 7 bases at J, with 6 bases in the middle. The CDR3 region is CASSFPNGELFF. CDR3 nucleotide sequence: TGCGCCAGCAGCTTTCCCAACGGGGAGCTGTTTTTT.

This chain connects TRBV7-6 to TRBJ1-4; D might be TRBD1 (6 bases). The CDR3 covers 12 residues. Germline-derived CDR1 and CDR2 are SGHVS and FNYEAQ. Trimming took off 6 bases at V and 8 bases at J, with 10 bases between the two ends. CDR3 sequence: CASSRTEEKLFF. The DNA for the CDR3 is TGTGCCAGCAGTCGGACAGAGGAAAAACTGTTTTTT. Based on the CDR3 plus reference TRBV7-6 and TRBJ1-4, the full variable domain is GAGVSQSPRYKVTKRGQDVALRCDPISGHVSLYWYRQALGQGPEFLTYFNYEAQQDKSGLPNDRFSAERPEGSISTLTIQRTEQRDSAMYRCASSRTEEKLFFGSGTQLSVL.

V gene TRBV18 combines with J gene TRBJ1-1; 9 positions agree with TRBD1. Looked up from germline, CDR1 is KGHSH and CDR2 is LQKENI. Trimming cost V 5 bases and J 0 bases; bases outside gene matches: 1. The length of the CDR3 is 14 residues. The CDR3 region is CASSGQGLNTEAFF. The CDR3 region has the DNA TGTGCCAGCTCAGGACAGGGGTTGAACACTGAAGCTTTCTTT.

The chain couples TRBV5-6 to TRBJ2-5; TRBD2 matches 12 bases. Germline assignment: CDR1 SGHDT and CDR2 YYEEEE. The CDR3 has 16 amino acids. The junction had 7 bases not matched to a gene; V was cut back by 4 bases and J by 3 bases. For the CDR3, the DNA is TGTGCCAGCAGCCCAAGACTAGCGGGGGCTAAAGAGACCCAGTACTTC. Its translation: CASSPRLAGAKETQYF.